These 18 T cell receptor beta chains were sequenced from one sample in a study of technical replicates of blood from four donors. Assay: immunoSEQ multiplex PCR; the TCRdb copy retains only in-frame clones and omits some. The profile shows about 76,000 clones, roughly 96% of them singletons. What was sequenced was T cells isolated from PBMCs. The origin of the receptors is a human donor in good health.

The V call is TRBV2, the J call TRBJ2-7, with a tentative D call TRBD2 (5 bases). The V and J ends lost 3 bases and 6 bases respectively, with 21 bases between them. In germline, CDR1 is SNHLY, CDR2 FYNNEI. The CDR3 covers 16 residues. CDR3 protein: CASSDGSRGSGSEQYF. The CDR3 DNA is TGTGCCAGCAGTGATGGCTCCAGAGGGTCGGGTTCCGAGCAGTACTTC.

The V and J genes are TRBV7-9 and TRBJ2-5; 10 bases are shared with TRBD2. Germline V gene lookup returns CDR1 SEHNR and CDR2 FQNEAQ (reference sequence). V lost 1 base to trimming and J lost 5 bases; unmatched junction nucleotides: 4. This CDR3 spans 15 amino acids. The CDR3 DNA is TGTGCCAGCAGCTTAGGTAGCGGGAGGAGCGAGACCCAGTACTTC. This encodes CASSLGSGRSETQYF. The entire variable domain, with the rest obtained from reference TRBV7-9 and TRBJ2-5, is as follows: DTGVSQNPRHKITKRGQNVTFRCDPISEHNRLYWYRQTLGQGPEFLTYFQNEAQLEKSRLLSDRFSAERPKGSFSTLEIQRTEQGDSAMYLCASSLGSGRSETQYFGPGTRLLVL.

The rearrangement joins TRBV10-1 to TRBJ2-6; the match to TRBD1 covers 7 bases. Germline V gene sequence: CDR1 WNHNN, CDR2 SYGVQD (reference sequence). The CDR3 covers 14 residues. V gave up 11 bases and J gave up 2 bases; unmatched junction bases: 6. The CDR3 DNA reads as TGCGCCGGCACAGGGGTTCCTGGGGCCAACGTCCTGACTTTC. Translating gives CAGTGVPGANVLTF.

The chain uses TRBV7-2 and TRBJ2-1; TRBD2 agrees at 8 bases. This CDR3 has 17 residues. With V trimmed by 4 bases and J by 0 bases, 8 bases remained unmatched. Germline V gives CDR1 SGHTA, CDR2 FQGNSA. This CDR3 is CASSSGLASRSYNEQFF. CDR3 bases: TGTGCCAGCAGCTCAGGACTAGCCAGTCGCTCCTACAATGAGCAGTTCTTC. Using reference TRBV7-2 and TRBJ2-1 for the parts outside the CDR3, the full variable domain is GAGVSQSPSNKVTEKGKDVELRCDPISGHTALYWYRQSLGQGLEFLIYFQGNSAPDKSGLPSDRFSAERTGGSVSTLTIQRTQQEDSAVYLCASSSGLASRSYNEQFFGPGTRLTVL.

The chain employs TRBV15 and TRBJ1-4; 10 bases are a match to TRBD1. The CDR3 is made up of 16 amino acids. V lost 0 bases and J lost 8; bases outside the gene matches: 6. Per germline, CDR1 LNHNV and CDR2 YYDKDF (reference sequence). Here the CDR3 reads CATSRDYRQGAEKLFF. CDR3 DNA: TGTGCCACCAGCAGAGATTACCGACAGGGGGCAGAAAAACTGTTTTTT.

The rearrangement links TRBV6-1 to TRBJ2-1, with 10 bases aligning to TRBD2. The CDR3 is 15 amino acids. Germline lookup yields CDR1 MNHNS and CDR2 SASEGT. The V segment lost 6 bases and the J segment 4 bases; nucleotides outside the gene matches: 6. In DNA form, the CDR3 reads TGTGCCAGCAGGCAGACTAGCGGGCCATACAATGAGCAGTTCTTC. Translated, it gives CASRQTSGPYNEQFF.

V usage is TRBV7-2 and J usage is TRBJ1-2; 7 nucleotides agree with TRBD1. The length of the CDR3 is 15 residues. Germline V gives CDR1 SGHTA, CDR2 FQGNSA. V was pared by 3 bases and J by 4 bases, with 8 bases of the junction left unmatched. The CDR3 here is CASSLGAGQPYGYTF. The DNA for the CDR3 is TGTGCCAGCAGCTTGGGCGCGGGACAGCCCTATGGCTACACCTTC.

The chain links TRBV9 to TRBJ2-5; 7 bases fit TRBD1. The CDR3 is 13 amino acids. Trimming cost V 4 bases and J 2 bases; bases outside gene matches: 2. The V gene's germline CDR1 is SGDLS and CDR2 YYNGEE. The CDR3 DNA sequence: TGTGCCAGCAGCTCGGGACAGCAAGAGACCCAGTACTTC. Its protein product is CASSSGQQETQYF.

The chain has TRBV6-1 and TRBJ2-3, with D possibly being TRBD1 (5 bases). Trimming shortened V by 7 bases and J by 4 bases, and 12 bases separated the two germline ends. Germline CDR1 and CDR2: MNHNS and SASEGT. The CDR3 has 13 amino acids. The CDR3 nucleotides are TGTGCCAGCACCCCCCAGGGTTCAGATACGCAGTATTTT. Its protein is CASTPQGSDTQYF.

This chain links TRBV19 with TRBJ2-5; maybe TRBD1 (6 bases). From germline, CDR1 is LNHDA and CDR2 SQIVND (reference sequence). CDR3 length equals 15 residues. V was cut by 3 bases and J by 5 bases, with 16 bases left in between. The CDR3 sequence is CASSIWESDRETQYF. CDR3 bases: TGTGCCAGTAGTATTTGGGAGTCCGACAGGGAGACCCAGTACTTC.

The chain recombines TRBV7-9 with TRBJ2-2; TRBD2 aligns across 7 bases. Germline V gene data show CDR1 as SEHNR and CDR2 as FQNEAQ (reference sequence). The CDR3 contains 16 residues. The V gene end was trimmed by 5 bases and the J gene end by 0 bases; junction bases not matched to a gene: 6. CDR3 coding DNA: TGTGCCAGCAGCGCCTCTAGCGGTCCGAACACCGGGGAGCTGTTTTTT. This codes for CASSASSGPNTGELFF.

The genes are TRBV10-2 and TRBJ2-7; 9 nucleotides match TRBD1. CDR1 and CDR2 (germline): WSHSY, SAAADI. Unmatched junction bases numbered 8, after V lost 5 bases and J lost 3 bases. The CDR3 extends over 15 amino acids. The CDR3 DNA reads TGCGCCAGCAGTAGGCCGGGACAGGGCCTCTACGAGCAGTACTTC. It specifies CASSRPGQGLYEQYF.

The chain uses TRBV19 and TRBJ1-5; TRBD1 matches at 8 bases. Looked up from germline, CDR1 is LNHDA and CDR2 is SQIVND (reference sequence). The CDR3 contains 19 residues. J gave up 0 bases and V 4 bases, and 14 bases lay outside the gene matches. CDR3 in amino acids: CASSTITGTGFYSNQPQHF. CDR3 nucleotide sequence: TGTGCCAGTAGTACTATCACCGGGACAGGATTTTATAGCAATCAGCCCCAGCATTTT.

The rearrangement joins TRBV7-9 to TRBJ1-6, with D maybe TRBD1 (5 bases). Between the trimmed V and J ends, which lost 1 base and 10 bases, there was a span of 14 bases. The germline CDR1 and CDR2 sequences are SEHNR and FQNEAQ (reference sequence). This CDR3 comprises 15 residues. The CDR3 DNA is TGTGCCAGCAGCTTAGTAGCAGGGTCTGGATCACCCCTCCACTTT. Amino acids: CASSLVAGSGSPLHF.

The chain joins TRBV28 to TRBJ2-5, with no clear D. The CDR3 is 13 amino acids. Trimming removed 9 bases at V and 5 bases at J, with 16 bases between. CDR1 is MDHEN, CDR2 SYDVKM, per germline. CDR3 residues: CASNEGTRETQYF. CDR3 coding DNA: TGTGCCAGTAACGAAGGAACGAGGGAGACCCAGTACTTC. Full variable domain (outside the CDR3, taken from reference TRBV28 and TRBJ2-5): DVKVTQSSRYLVKRTGEKVFLECVQDMDHENMFWYRQDPGLGLRLIYFSYDVKMKEKGDIPEGYSVSREKKERFSLILESASTNQTSMYLCASNEGTRETQYFGPGTRLLVL.

The chain joins TRBV6-1 to TRBJ1-1; unclear D gene. V lost 2 bases, J lost 8 bases, and 15 bases lay in between. This CDR3 comprises 14 residues. The germline V gene has CDR1 MNHNS and CDR2 SASEGT. CDR3 DNA sequence: TGTGCCAGCAGTGAATTAGCAGTAGGCGAAGAAGCTTTCTTT. Amino acid sequence: CASSELAVGEEAFF.

This chain uses TRBV6-1 with TRBJ1-1, with a tentative D call TRBD1 (6 bases). Germline V gene lookup returns CDR1 MNHNS and CDR2 SASEGT. This CDR3 is 16 amino acids long. Deletions cut 2 bases from V and 5 bases from J, with 18 bases between. The CDR3 region has the DNA TGTGCCAGCAGTGAAATGGGGGCGCGGTCGCCGACTGAAGCTTTCTTT. It encodes CASSEMGARSPTEAFF.

The gene calls are TRBV28 and TRBJ2-1; a weak D match, TRBD2 (5 bases). This CDR3 contains 13 residues. Per the germline V gene, CDR1 is MDHEN and CDR2 is SYDVKM. Trimming pared 9 bases from V and 8 bases from J, leaving 17 bases between. As DNA, the CDR3 is TGTGCCAGTGGTCGTATAGCGATGGATGAGCAGTTCTTC. It is translated as CASGRIAMDEQFF.